This TCR beta chain was documented in a study of immune evolution from preneoplasia to lung adenocarcinoma. Study conclusions and caveats: Clonality was highest in normal lung, lower in later-stage lesions apparently. Normal lung had the highest top T cell clone frequencies.

In germline, CDR1 is LNHNV, CDR2 YYDKDF (reference sequence). This CDR3 contains 13 residues. The J segment lost 9 bases and the V segment lost 0 bases, leaving 2 bases of the junction unmatched. A remark on this clone: As yet, its antigen is unknown.

The method was immunoSEQ multiplex PCR; TCRdb's version includes in-frame clones alone and lacks a portion of them. The data hold about 5,000 clones, with less than 90% observed a single time. Patient tissue came from resections in Japan or China, 2014–2017. Each case's diagnosis was confirmed by two pathologists on H&E. This chain uses TRBV15 with TRBJ2-1, with 7 bases aligning to TRBD2. This sequence was found in a person aged 65-85 years with lung adenocarcinoma. The sequencing sample was made of FFPE adjacent normal lung tissue. The DNA for the CDR3 is TGTGCCACCAGCAGAGATCCGGGGGGTGAGCAGTTCTTC. Translation gives CATSRDPGGEQFF.